These 10 T cell receptor beta chains were all obtained from the same sample, sequenced in a study of OX40 agonist ivuxolimab in advanced cancers. TCRdb's copy holds only in-frame clones and misses some; the assay was immunoSEQ multiplex PCR. The repertoire includes about 77,000 clones, about 90% of them detected once, and about 2.3% sits in the top ten. The sequencing here drew on CD4+ or CD8+ T cells sorted from blood, taken in a trial of the OX40 agonist ivuxolimab. These receptors all stem from an adult with an advanced solid tumor such as melanoma, head and neck, liver or kidney cancer.

V and J are TRBV7-8 and TRBJ2-1, with 7 bases matching TRBD2. The V gene end was trimmed by 3 bases and the J gene end by 2 bases; junction bases not matched to a gene: 4. In germline, CDR1 is SGHVS, CDR2 FQNEAQ. The CDR3 has 15 residues. DNA for the CDR3: TGTGCCAGCAGCTTGCGGGAGTTAACCTACAATGAGCAGTTCTTC. The encoded protein is CASSLRELTYNEQFF.

The sample holds one count of this clone. The chain joins TRBV5-4 to TRBJ2-1; 12 nucleotides match TRBD2. CDR3 size: 15 residues. The ends lost 1 base at V and 7 bases at J; junction bases unmatched: 3. The V gene's germline CDR1 is SGHNT and CDR2 YYREEE (reference sequence). CDR3 DNA: TGTGCCAGCAGCTTGTGGACTAGCGGGGAAAATGAGCAGTTCTTC. The encoded protein is CASSLWTSGENEQFF.

The V and J genes are TRBV27 and TRBJ1-2; tentatively, D is TRBD1 (5 bases). This CDR3 is built from 13 residues. The germline V gene has CDR1 MNHEY and CDR2 SMNVEV (reference sequence). Trimming took off 5 bases at V and 4 bases at J, with 11 bases between the two ends. The CDR3 reads CASSPGDLYGYTF. The DNA of the CDR3 is TGTGCCAGCAGTCCCGGGGACCTCTATGGCTACACCTTC.

This sequence joins TRBV9 and TRBJ2-1; TRBD2 might be the D (6 bases). The CDR3 has 16 residues. The germline V gene has CDR1 SGDLS and CDR2 YYNGEE. V lost 2 bases and J lost 6, with 18 bases in between. CDR3 loop: CASSVLPEGRGNEQFF. Here the CDR3 DNA reads TGTGCCAGCAGCGTGCTACCGGAGGGCCGGGGCAATGAGCAGTTCTTC.

J is TRBJ1-5 and V is TRBV2, with no clear D. V lost 4 bases and J 5 bases, leaving 6 bases between the germline ends. Germline CDR1 SNHLY, CDR2 FYNNEI. The CDR3 is 12 residues long. CDR3 nucleotide sequence: TGTGCCAGCAGTGGCCATTATCAGCCCCAGCATTTT. As protein: CASSGHYQPQHF.

The chain recombines TRBV10-3 with TRBJ1-1, with 7 bases aligning to TRBD1. V lost 3 bases and J lost 10; bases outside the gene matches: 8. Germline CDR1 ENHRY, CDR2 SYGVKD. The CDR3 covers 13 residues. The CDR3 region is CAISEPGRTGAFF. CDR3 nucleotide sequence: TGTGCCATCAGTGAACCGGGACGGACAGGAGCTTTCTTT.

The V call is TRBV28, the J call TRBJ2-5, with no clear D. The CDR3 length is 12 residues. V lost 7 bases and J 7 bases, leaving 13 bases between the germline ends. Germline assignment: CDR1 MDHEN and CDR2 SYDVKM. The CDR3 protein is CASKERVGTQYF. The CDR3 coding sequence is TGTGCCAGCAAGGAAAGGGTGGGGACCCAGTACTTC.

The chain carries TRBV4-1 and TRBJ2-7; D might be TRBD1 (5 bases). Trimming stripped 1 base from V and 2 bases from J, with 9 bases between. CDR3 length: 14 residues. Germline CDR1 MGHRA, CDR2 YSYEKL. CDR3 coding DNA: TGCGCCAGCAGCCAAGGACAGCCGGCCTACGAGCAGTACTTC. Translated: CASSQGQPAYEQYF.

This chain connects TRBV7-8 to TRBJ2-1; D possibly corresponds to TRBD2 (6 bases). V was trimmed by 1 base and J by 3 bases, leaving 16 bases between them. This CDR3 is built from 17 residues. CDR1 and CDR2 from the germline V gene are SGHVS and FQNEAQ. CDR3 loop: CASSLVGNGGFYNEQFF. CDR3 DNA: TGTGCCAGCAGCTTAGTGGGGAACGGGGGTTTCTACAATGAGCAGTTCTTC.

J is TRBJ2-5 and V is TRBV6-5; no firm D call. Trimming cost V 5 bases and J 5 bases, with 9 bases left between them. Germline-derived CDR1 and CDR2 are MNHEY and SVGAGI. The CDR3 has 12 amino acids. CDR3 nucleotide sequence: TGTGCCAGCAGTGGGGAATGGGAGACCCAGTACTTC. It yields the protein CASSGEWETQYF.